This TCR beta chain appears in the sequencing data of a study of T cells in Graves' hyperthyroidism and ophthalmopathy. TCR beta CDR3 regions were amplified from RNA. HTBI primers were the set used in a first-round RT-PCR of the TCR CDR3. TCRdb passed the multiplex PCR reads through MiXCR, listing each CDR3 protein once. The sample yields about 360,000 distinct CDR3 sequences, about 20% seen once. This clonotype was detected many times. Its antigen is not identified. Study-wide results and limits: Using 13 V-J features, a model discriminated ophthalmopathy from stable hyperthyroidism. Clonotypes that were expanded in thyroid above 0.001 mostly appeared in blood too.

Patients showing uncontrolled infection, other autoimmune disease, pregnancy or lactation were ineligible. CDR1 DFQATT and CDR2 SNEGSKA come from the germline V gene (reference sequence). The V end lost 2 bases, the J end lost 7 bases, and 17 bases lay between the germline ends. This CDR3 comprises 14 residues. The sequence came from a woman in her late teens or twenties with Graves' hyperthyroidism. The chain employs TRBV20-1 and TRBJ1-1; perhaps TRBD1 as D (6 bases). Sequenced sample: blood. The CDR3 DNA sequence: TGCAGTGCTAGAAATCCAGCAGGGGAGGTTGAAGCTTTCTTT. Its translation is CSARNPAGEVEAFF.